The 12 T cell receptor beta chains in this list originate from one sample, sequenced in a study of CD4+ T cells in melanoma. Method: immunoSEQ multiplex PCR; TCRdb's copy keeps in-frame clones and lacks some. The sample lists some 10,000 clones, 69% seen once, with around a fifth in the top ten. The sample taken for sequencing was peripheral blood. Source of these receptors: a human donor with melanoma.

V gene TRBV7-9 combines with J gene TRBJ2-2; 10 bases match TRBD2. This CDR3 has 19 residues. Losses at the gene ends were 8 bases for V and 3 bases for J; bases not matched to a gene: 18. CDR1 and CDR2 (germline): SEHNR, FQNEAQ (reference sequence). CDR3 DNA: TGTGCCAGCTTTCCGCCGGACAGAGGGACTAGCGACTACACCGGGGAGCTGTTTTTT. As protein: CASFPPDRGTSDYTGELFF.

The chain is built from TRBV5-6 and TRBJ1-2; 7 nucleotides line up with TRBD1. The CDR3 is 13 residues long. V shed 4 bases and J 8 bases; nucleotides not matched to a gene: 8. CDR1 is SGHDT, CDR2 YYEEEE, per germline. Here the CDR3 DNA reads TGTGCCAGCAGCCAGGGACAGTCTTGGGGCTACACCTTC. Amino acids: CASSQGQSWGYTF.

V usage is TRBV9 and J usage is TRBJ2-1, with TRBD2 as a possible D gene (6 bases). The CDR3 has 15 residues. CDR1 SGDLS and CDR2 YYNGEE come from the germline V gene. The V end lost 2 bases, the J end lost 8 bases, and 17 bases lay between the germline ends. CDR3 bases: TGTGCCAGCAGCGTGTCCGGCCTAGCGACGGATGAGCAGTTCTTC. Translated, it gives CASSVSGLATDEQFF.

V and J are TRBV28 and TRBJ1-1, with TRBD1 identical over 7 bases. Unmatched junction bases numbered 3, after V lost 4 bases and J lost 1 base. The germline V gene has CDR1 MDHEN and CDR2 SYDVKM. The CDR3 is made up of 14 amino acids. The CDR3 nucleotides are TGTGCCAGCAGTTCTACAGGGGCGAACACTGAAGCTTTCTTT. Residues: CASSSTGANTEAFF.

The chain is built from TRBV23-1 and TRBJ1-5; weak D call: TRBD1 (6 bases). TRBV23-1 is designated an ORF whose function remains uncertain. With 10 bases removed from V and 5 bases from J, the gap between germline ends came to 15 bases. This CDR3 region has 13 residues. The CDR3 DNA follows: TGCGCCACTCGGGACAAGGAGGATCAGCCCCAGCATTTT. It encodes CATRDKEDQPQHF.

The genes are TRBV19 and TRBJ1-6; the match to TRBD1 covers 8 bases. The V and J ends lost 4 bases and 13 bases, in that order; junction bases with no gene match: 9. The CDR3 loop spans 14 amino acids. Germline lookup yields CDR1 LNHDA and CDR2 SQIVND (reference sequence). CDR3 nucleotides: TGTGCCAGTAGTAGAAGGGACAGGACAAGCCCCCTCCACTTT. The encoded protein is CASSRRDRTSPLHF.

In its sample, this clone was seen a few times. The junction and the germline gene differ at one end; a read error may be behind it. V usage is TRBV5-1 and J usage is TRBJ2-5; D remains unclear. This CDR3 has 13 residues. Germline-derived CDR1 and CDR2 are SGHRS and YFSETQ. The CDR3 DNA reads TGCGCCAGCAGCTTGGGTACCCAAGGGACCCAGTACTTC. It translates to CASSLGTQGTQYF.

Details on this clone: A junction boundary mismatches the germline segment, possibly from a read error. The chain links TRBV10-3 to TRBJ2-7, with 7 nucleotides matching TRBD2. CDR3 size: 12 residues. Germline CDR1 and CDR2: ENHRY and SYGVKD. The CDR3 loop is CASSYDGTMQYF. The CDR3 DNA reads TGTGCCAGCAGTTACGACGGGACTATGCAGTACTTC.

The genes are TRBV7-9 and TRBJ1-5; TRBD1 matches at 9 bases. The CDR3 contains 14 residues. Germline lookup yields CDR1 SEHNR and CDR2 FQNEAQ (reference sequence). The V gene end was trimmed by 5 bases and the J gene end by 6 bases; junction bases not matched to a gene: 5. The CDR3 coding sequence is TGTGCCAGCAGCCTAACAGGGGGCGGTCAGCCCCAGCATTTT. Encoded protein: CASSLTGGGQPQHF.

The chain has TRBV9 and TRBJ2-1; 9 nucleotides align to TRBD2. V dropped 0 bases and J dropped 5; count of bases not matched to a gene: 6. Germline lookup yields CDR1 SGDLS and CDR2 YYNGEE. The CDR3 loop spans 16 amino acids. CDR3 in DNA: TGTGCCAGCAGCGTAGACCTGCGGGGGGGAGACAATGAGCAGTTCTTC. Amino acids: CASSVDLRGGDNEQFF.

The chain has TRBV29-1 and TRBJ1-5; D is possibly TRBD1 (6 bases). The CDR3 loop spans 13 amino acids. V gave up 3 bases and J gave up 7 bases, with 13 bases separating them. The germline CDR1 and CDR2 sequences are SQVTM and ANQGSEA. The CDR3 protein is CSVESGDGQPQHF. As DNA, the CDR3 is TGCAGCGTTGAGTCAGGGGATGGACAGCCCCAGCATTTT.

This clone was recorded once. The chain carries TRBV2 and TRBJ1-5; D perhaps matches TRBD1 (5 bases). The CDR3 runs 16 residues. The V gene's germline CDR1 is SNHLY and CDR2 FYNNEI. V was shortened by 6 bases and J by 0 bases, with 15 bases between the two germline ends. The CDR3 loop reads CASRKSGTYSNQPQHF. The CDR3 nucleotides are TGTGCCAGCAGGAAGTCCGGGACTTATAGCAATCAGCCCCAGCATTTT. The variable domain in full, with the rest retrieved from reference TRBV2 and TRBJ1-5, is EPEVTQTPSHQVTQMGQEVILRCVPISNHLYFYWYRQILGQKVEFLVSFYNNEISEKSEIFDDQFSVERPDGSNFTLKIRSTKLEDSAMYFCASRKSGTYSNQPQHFGDGTRLSIL.